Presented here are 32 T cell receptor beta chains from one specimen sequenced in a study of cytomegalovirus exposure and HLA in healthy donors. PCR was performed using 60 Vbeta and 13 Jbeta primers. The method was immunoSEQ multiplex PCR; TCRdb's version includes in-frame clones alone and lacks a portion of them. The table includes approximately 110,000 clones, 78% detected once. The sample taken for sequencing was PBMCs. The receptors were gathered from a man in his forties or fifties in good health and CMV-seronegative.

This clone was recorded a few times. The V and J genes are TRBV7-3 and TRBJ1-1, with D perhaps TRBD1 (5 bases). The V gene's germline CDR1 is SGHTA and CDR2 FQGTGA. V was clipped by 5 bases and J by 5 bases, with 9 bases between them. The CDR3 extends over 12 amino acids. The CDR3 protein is CASSTQGTEAFF. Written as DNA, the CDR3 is TGTGCCAGCAGCACTCAGGGTACTGAAGCTTTCTTT.

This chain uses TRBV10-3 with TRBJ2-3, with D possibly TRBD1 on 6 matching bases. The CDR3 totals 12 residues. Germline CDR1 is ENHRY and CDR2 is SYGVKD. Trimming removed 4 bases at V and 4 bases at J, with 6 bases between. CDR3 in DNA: TGTGCCATCAGTGGACAGGCAGATACGCAGTATTTT. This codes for CAISGQADTQYF.

CDR3 amino acids: CASTNGRQGNEKLFF. The CDR3, as DNA: TGTGCCAGTACCAACGGTAGGCAGGGAAATGAAAAACTGTTTTTT. The chain is built from TRBV19 and TRBJ1-4; TRBD1 might be the D (5 bases). The V and J ends lost 7 bases and 5 bases respectively, with 17 bases between them. This CDR3 has 15 amino acids. CDR1 LNHDA and CDR2 SQIVND come from the germline V gene (reference sequence).

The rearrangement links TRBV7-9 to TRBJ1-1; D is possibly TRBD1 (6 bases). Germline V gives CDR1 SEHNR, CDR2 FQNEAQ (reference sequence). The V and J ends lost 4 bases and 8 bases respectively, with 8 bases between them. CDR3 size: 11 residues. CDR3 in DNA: TGTGCCAGCAGCTCTACAGGGGAAGCTTTCTTT. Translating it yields CASSSTGEAFF.

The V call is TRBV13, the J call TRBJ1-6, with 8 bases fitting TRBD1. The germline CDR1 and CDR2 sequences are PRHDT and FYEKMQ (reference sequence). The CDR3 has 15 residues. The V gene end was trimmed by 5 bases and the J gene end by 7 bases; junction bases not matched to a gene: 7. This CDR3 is CASSAQGAQNSPLHF. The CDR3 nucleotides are TGTGCCAGCAGCGCGCAGGGGGCGCAAAATTCACCCCTCCACTTT.

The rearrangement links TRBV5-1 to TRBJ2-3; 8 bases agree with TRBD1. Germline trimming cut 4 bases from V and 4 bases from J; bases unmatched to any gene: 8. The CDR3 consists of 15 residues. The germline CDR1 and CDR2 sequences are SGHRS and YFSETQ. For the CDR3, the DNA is TGCGCCAGCAGCCTGACAGGGGCCCCCGCAGATACGCAGTATTTT. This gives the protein CASSLTGAPADTQYF.

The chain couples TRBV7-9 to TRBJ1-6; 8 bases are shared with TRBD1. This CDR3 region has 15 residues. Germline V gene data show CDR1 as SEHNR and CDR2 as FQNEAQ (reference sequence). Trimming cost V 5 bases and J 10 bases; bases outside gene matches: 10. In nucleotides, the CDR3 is TGTGCCAGCAGCCCCTCCGCCACAGGGGGATCACCCCTCCACTTT. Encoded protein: CASSPSATGGSPLHF.

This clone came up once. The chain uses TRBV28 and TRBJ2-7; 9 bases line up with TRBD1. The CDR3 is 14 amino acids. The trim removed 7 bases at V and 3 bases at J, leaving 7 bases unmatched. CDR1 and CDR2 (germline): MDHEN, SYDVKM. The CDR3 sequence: CASNGDREVYEQYF. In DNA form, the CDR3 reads TGTGCCAGCAATGGGGACAGGGAGGTCTACGAGCAGTACTTC.

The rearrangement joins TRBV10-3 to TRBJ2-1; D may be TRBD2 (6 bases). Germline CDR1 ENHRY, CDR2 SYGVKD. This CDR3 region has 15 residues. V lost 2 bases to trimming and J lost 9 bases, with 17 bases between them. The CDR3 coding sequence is TGTGCCATCAGTGAGAGCGGGTTAGGTCGGGGTGAGCAGTTCTTC. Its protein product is CAISESGLGRGEQFF.

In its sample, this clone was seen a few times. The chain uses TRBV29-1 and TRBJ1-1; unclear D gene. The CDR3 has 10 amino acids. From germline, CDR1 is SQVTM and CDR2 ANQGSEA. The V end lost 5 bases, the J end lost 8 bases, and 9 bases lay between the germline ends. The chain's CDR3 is CSVPEVEAFF. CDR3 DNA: TGCAGCGTTCCGGAGGTGGAAGCTTTCTTT.

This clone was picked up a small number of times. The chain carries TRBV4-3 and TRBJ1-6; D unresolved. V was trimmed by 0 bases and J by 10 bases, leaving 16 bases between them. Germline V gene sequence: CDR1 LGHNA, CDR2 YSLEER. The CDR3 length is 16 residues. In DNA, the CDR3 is TGCGCCAGCAGCCAAGATCTCGGGGAGTTGGGATCACCCCTCCACTTT. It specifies CASSQDLGELGSPLHF.

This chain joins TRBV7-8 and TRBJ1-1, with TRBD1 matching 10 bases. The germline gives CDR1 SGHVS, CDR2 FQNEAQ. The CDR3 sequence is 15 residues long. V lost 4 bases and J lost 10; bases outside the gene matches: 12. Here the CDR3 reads CASSYRDRGYPSAFF. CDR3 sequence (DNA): TGTGCCAGCAGCTACCGGGACAGGGGATACCCCTCAGCTTTCTTT.

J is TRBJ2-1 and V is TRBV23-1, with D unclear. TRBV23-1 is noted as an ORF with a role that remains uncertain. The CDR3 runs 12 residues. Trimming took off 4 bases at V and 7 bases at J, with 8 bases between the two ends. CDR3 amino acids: CASSPSTNEQFF. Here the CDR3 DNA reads TGCGCCAGCAGTCCTTCGACTAATGAGCAGTTCTTC.

CDR3 sequence: CASSPGGQYGYTF. CDR3 bases: TGTGCCAGCAGTCCCGGGGGGCAGTATGGCTACACCTTC. The gene calls are TRBV28 and TRBJ1-2; tentatively, D is TRBD1 (6 bases). Germline-derived CDR1 and CDR2 are MDHEN and SYDVKM. The CDR3 has 13 residues. The V end was cut by 5 bases, the J end by 5 bases, with 12 bases between.

The CDR3 spells CAIHGRNSPLHF. CDR3 in DNA: TGTGCCATCCACGGGAGGAATTCACCCCTCCACTTT. J is TRBJ1-6 and V is TRBV10-3; D ambiguous. Trimming stripped 8 bases from V and 7 bases from J, with 9 bases between. This CDR3 region has 12 residues. Looked up from germline, CDR1 is ENHRY and CDR2 is SYGVKD.

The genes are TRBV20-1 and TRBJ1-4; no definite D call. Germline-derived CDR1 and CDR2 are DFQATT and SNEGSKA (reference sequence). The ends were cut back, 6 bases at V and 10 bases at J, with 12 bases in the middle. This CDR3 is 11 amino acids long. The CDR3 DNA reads TGCAGTGCCCCAAAGGAGGGAAAACTGTTTTTT. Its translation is CSAPKEGKLFF.

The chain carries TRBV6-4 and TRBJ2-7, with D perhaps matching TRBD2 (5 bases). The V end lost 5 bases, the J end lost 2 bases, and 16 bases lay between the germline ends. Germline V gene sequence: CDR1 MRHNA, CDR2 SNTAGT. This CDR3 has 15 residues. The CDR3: CASSYVEDGAYEQYF. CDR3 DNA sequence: TGTGCCAGCAGTTATGTGGAGGACGGGGCCTACGAGCAGTACTTC.

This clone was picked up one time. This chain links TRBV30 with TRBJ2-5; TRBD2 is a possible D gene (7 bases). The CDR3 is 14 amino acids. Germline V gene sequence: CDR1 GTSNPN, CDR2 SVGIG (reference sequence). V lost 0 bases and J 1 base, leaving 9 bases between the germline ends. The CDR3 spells CAWSVGGPQETQYF. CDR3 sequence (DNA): TGTGCCTGGAGTGTCGGGGGGCCCCAAGAGACCCAGTACTTC.

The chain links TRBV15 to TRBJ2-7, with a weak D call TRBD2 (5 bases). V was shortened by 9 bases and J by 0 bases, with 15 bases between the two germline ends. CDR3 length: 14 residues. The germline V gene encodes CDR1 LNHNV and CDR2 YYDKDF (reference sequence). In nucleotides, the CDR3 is TGTGCCACTAGGGAGCCGAGGAGCTCCTACGAGCAGTACTTC. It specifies CATREPRSSYEQYF.

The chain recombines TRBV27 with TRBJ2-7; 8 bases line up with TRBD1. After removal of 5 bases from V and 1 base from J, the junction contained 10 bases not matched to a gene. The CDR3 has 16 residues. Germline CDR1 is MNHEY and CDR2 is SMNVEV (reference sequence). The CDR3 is CASSRYTGGRSYEQYF. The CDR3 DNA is TGTGCCAGCAGTCGTTACACAGGGGGAAGGTCCTACGAGCAGTACTTC.

The DNA for the CDR3 is TGCGCCAGCAGCCAAGATAAGAGCGACTCCTACGAGCAGTACTTC. Protein product: CASSQDKSDSYEQYF. The chain joins TRBV4-3 to TRBJ2-7; D not certain. Trimming pared 0 bases from V and 0 bases from J, leaving 9 bases between. There are 15 residues in the CDR3. Looked up from germline, CDR1 is LGHNA and CDR2 is YSLEER.

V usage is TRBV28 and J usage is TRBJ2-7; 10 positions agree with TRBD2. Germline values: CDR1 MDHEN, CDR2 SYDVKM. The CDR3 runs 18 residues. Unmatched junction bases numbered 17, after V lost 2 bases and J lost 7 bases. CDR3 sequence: CASSLRLDSWTSGAEQYF. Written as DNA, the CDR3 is TGTGCCAGCAGTTTACGCCTCGACAGCTGGACTAGCGGTGCGGAGCAGTACTTC.

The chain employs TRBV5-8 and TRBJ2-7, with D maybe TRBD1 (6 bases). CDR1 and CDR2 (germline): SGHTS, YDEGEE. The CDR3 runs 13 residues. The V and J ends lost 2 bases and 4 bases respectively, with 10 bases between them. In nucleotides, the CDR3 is TGTGCCAGCAGCTTACAGGGTGGGTACGAGCAGTACTTC. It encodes CASSLQGGYEQYF.

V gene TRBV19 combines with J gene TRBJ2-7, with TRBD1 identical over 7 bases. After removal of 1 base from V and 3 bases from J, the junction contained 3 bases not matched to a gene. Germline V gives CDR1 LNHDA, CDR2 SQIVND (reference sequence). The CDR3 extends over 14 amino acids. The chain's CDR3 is CASSIGPGGYEQYF. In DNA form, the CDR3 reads TGTGCCAGTAGTATAGGACCAGGGGGCTACGAGCAGTACTTC.

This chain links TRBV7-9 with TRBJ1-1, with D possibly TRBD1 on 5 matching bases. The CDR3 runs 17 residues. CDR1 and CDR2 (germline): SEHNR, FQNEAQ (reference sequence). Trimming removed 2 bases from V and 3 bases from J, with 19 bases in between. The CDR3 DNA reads TGTGCCAGCAGCTTAAGGCTTTTGGACAATTTGTACACTGAAGCTTTCTTT. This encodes CASSLRLLDNLYTEAFF.

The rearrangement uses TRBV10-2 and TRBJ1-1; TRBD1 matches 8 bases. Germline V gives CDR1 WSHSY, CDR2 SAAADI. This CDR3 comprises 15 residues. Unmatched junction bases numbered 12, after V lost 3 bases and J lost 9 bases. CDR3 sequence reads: CASSDGTGVFFKAFF. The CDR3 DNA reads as TGCGCCAGCAGTGACGGGACAGGTGTTTTTTTTAAAGCTTTCTTT.

The DNA for the CDR3 is TGTGCCAGTACCCATAGGGGGGGGACTAGCCCCGCCGGGGAGCTGTTTTTT. Protein sequence: CASTHRGGTSPAGELFF. The rearrangement uses TRBV19 and TRBJ2-2; 9 positions agree with TRBD2. CDR3 length: 17 amino acids. The germline V gene has CDR1 LNHDA and CDR2 SQIVND (reference sequence). The J segment lost 6 bases and the V segment lost 7 bases, leaving 15 bases of the junction unmatched.

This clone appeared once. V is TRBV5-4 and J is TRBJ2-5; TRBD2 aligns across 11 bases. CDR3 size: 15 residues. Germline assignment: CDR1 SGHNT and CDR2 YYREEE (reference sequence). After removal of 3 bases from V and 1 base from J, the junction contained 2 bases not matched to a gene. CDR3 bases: TGTGCCAGCAGCTGGACTAGCGGGTCCCAAGAGACCCAGTACTTC. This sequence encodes CASSWTSGSQETQYF. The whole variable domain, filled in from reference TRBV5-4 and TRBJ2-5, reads ETGVTQSPTHLIKTRGQQVTLRCSSQSGHNTVSWYQQALGQGPQFIFQYYREEENGRGNFPPRFSGLQFPNYSSELNVNALELDDSALYLCASSWTSGSQETQYFGPGTRLLVL.

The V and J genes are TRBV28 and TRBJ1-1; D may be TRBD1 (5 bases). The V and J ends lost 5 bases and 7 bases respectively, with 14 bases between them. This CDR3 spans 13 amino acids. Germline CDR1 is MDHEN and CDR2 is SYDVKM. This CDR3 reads CASSLQGFGEAFF. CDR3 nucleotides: TGTGCCAGCAGTCTTCAGGGTTTCGGTGAAGCTTTCTTT.

The CDR3, as DNA: TGCGCCAGCAGCCAAGGCGGGCTCGGACTAGGCATCACCGGGGAGCTGTTTTTT. Its protein is CASSQGGLGLGITGELFF. The chain combines TRBV4-1 with TRBJ2-2; 7 bases are shared with TRBD2. Trimming took 1 base from V and 4 from J; bases not matched to a gene: 12. This CDR3 has 18 residues. Germline CDR1 and CDR2: MGHRA and YSYEKL.

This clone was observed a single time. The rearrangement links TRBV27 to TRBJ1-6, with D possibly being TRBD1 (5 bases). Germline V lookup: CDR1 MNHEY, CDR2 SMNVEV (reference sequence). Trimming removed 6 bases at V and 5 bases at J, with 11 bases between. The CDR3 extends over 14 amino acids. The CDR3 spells CASSWGLDNSPLHF. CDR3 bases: TGTGCCAGCAGCTGGGGACTTGATAATTCACCCCTCCACTTT.

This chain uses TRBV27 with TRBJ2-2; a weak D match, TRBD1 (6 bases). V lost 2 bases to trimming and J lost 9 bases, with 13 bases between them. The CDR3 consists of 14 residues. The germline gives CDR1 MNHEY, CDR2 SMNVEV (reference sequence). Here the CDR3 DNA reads TGTGCCAGCAGTTTAGATGGGACACGCCGGGAGCTGTTTTTT. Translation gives CASSLDGTRRELFF.